The 21 T cell receptor beta chains below come from one sample, sequenced in a study of cytomegalovirus exposure and HLA in healthy donors. PCR used 60 Vbeta primers and 13 Jbeta primers. Data came from immunoSEQ multiplex PCR; TCRdb stores just in-frame clones and leaves some out. In the table there are roughly 250,000 clones, roughly 70% of which are singletons. Sequenced: PBMCs. The receptor set was obtained from a female donor in good health and CMV-seronegative.

This rearrangement joins TRBV7-9 to TRBJ1-2; TRBD1 aligns across 8 bases. Germline CDR1 and CDR2: SEHNR and FQNEAQ (reference sequence). This CDR3 has 14 residues. With V trimmed by 0 bases and J by 6 bases, 3 bases remained unmatched. The CDR3 protein is CASSLADRGDGYTF. CDR3 nucleotides: TGTGCCAGCAGCTTAGCAGACAGGGGTGATGGCTACACCTTC.

The V call is TRBV10-3, the J call TRBJ2-7; possibly TRBD2 for D (6 bases). The V gene lost 9 bases and the J gene lost 7 bases, with 19 bases spanning the gap. This CDR3 is built from 13 residues. Germline values: CDR1 ENHRY, CDR2 SYGVKD. CDR3 sequence (DNA): TGTGCCATGGCGCCGGGGACTCCCGGGGAGCAGTACTTC. It yields the protein CAMAPGTPGEQYF.

The V gene is TRBV5-4, the J gene TRBJ2-7; D uncertain. The CDR3 extends over 11 amino acids. V lost 3 bases and J 6 bases, leaving 7 bases between the germline ends. Germline V gene data show CDR1 as SGHNT and CDR2 as YYREEE (reference sequence). The DNA of the CDR3 is TGTGCCAGCAGCTCCAACAGCGAGCAGTACTTC. Its protein is CASSSNSEQYF.

Here the CDR3 DNA reads TGTGCCTGCCGGGACAGACCCGAATTAGCCAAAAACATTCAGTACTTC. It yields the protein CACRDRPELAKNIQYF. This rearrangement joins TRBV5-4 to TRBJ2-4; TRBD1 matches at 7 bases. V lost 10 bases, J lost 0 bases, and 13 bases stayed unmatched. Germline CDR1 reads SGHNT; CDR2 reads YYREEE (reference sequence). The CDR3 covers 16 residues.

This clone was detected once. The chain combines TRBV28 with TRBJ1-5; weak D call: TRBD1 (6 bases). Trimming cost V 6 bases and J 7 bases, with 19 bases left between them. CDR3 length: 15 residues. Germline CDR1 is MDHEN and CDR2 is SYDVKM. CDR3 nucleotides: TGTGCCAGCAGCCCGGGGGGGCAGGGAATACAGCCCCAGCATTTT. As protein: CASSPGGQGIQPQHF.

This rearrangement joins TRBV5-4 to TRBJ2-6, with D perhaps TRBD1 (5 bases). The CDR3 totals 15 residues. CDR1 is SGHNT, CDR2 YYREEE, per germline (reference sequence). Trimming removed 4 bases at V and 0 bases at J, with 8 bases between. CDR3 nucleotide sequence: TGTGCCAGCAGCCCCCAGGGCTCTGGGGCCAACGTCCTGACTTTC. Protein product: CASSPQGSGANVLTF.

V usage is TRBV15 and J usage is TRBJ2-1, with D unresolved. V was trimmed by 0 bases and J by 8 bases, leaving 14 bases between them. Per germline, CDR1 LNHNV and CDR2 YYDKDF (reference sequence). This CDR3 is built from 15 residues. The CDR3 DNA follows: TGTGCCACCAGCAGAGAAGGCCAGCGTGTCGATGAGCAGTTCTTC. Translating it yields CATSREGQRVDEQFF. Drawing the rest from reference TRBV15 and TRBJ2-1, the complete variable domain is DAMVIQNPRYQVTQFGKPVTLSCSQTLNHNVMYWYQQKSSQAPKLLFHYYDKDFNNEADTPDNFQSRRPNTSFCFLDIRSPGLGDTAMYLCATSREGQRVDEQFFGPGTRLTVL.

This clone occurred once. This chain connects TRBV5-5 to TRBJ1-5; 7 positions match TRBD1. Germline V gene sequence: CDR1 SGHKS, CDR2 YYEKEE (reference sequence). This CDR3 spans 14 amino acids. Unmatched junction bases numbered 8, after V lost 5 bases and J lost 6 bases. The CDR3 sequence is CASSPWTGGQPQHF. DNA for the CDR3: TGTGCCAGCAGTCCTTGGACAGGCGGTCAGCCCCAGCATTTT.

This clone was observed a single time. The chain recombines TRBV4-2 with TRBJ2-5; D is unclear. Near its end, the DNA agrees better with TRBJ2-7, so the J call may be wrong. Germline CDR1 is LGHNA and CDR2 is YNFKEQ. The CDR3 has 15 residues. CDR3 region: CASSQEFGPQREQYF. Written as DNA, the CDR3 is TGTGCCAGCAGCCAAGAGTTTGGTCCCCAACGCGAGCAGTACTTC.

A single count supports this clone. The chain links TRBV7-9 to TRBJ2-5, with 9 bases matching TRBD2. Germline trimming cut 4 bases from V and 5 bases from J; bases unmatched to any gene: 8. CDR1 SEHNR and CDR2 FQNEAQ come from the germline V gene (reference sequence). The CDR3 has 15 residues. CDR3 protein: CASSSLAGDRETQYF. CDR3 DNA sequence: TGTGCCAGCAGCTCCTTAGCGGGAGACAGGGAGACCCAGTACTTC.

The gene calls are TRBV10-3 and TRBJ2-7, with TRBD2 identical over 7 bases. The germline V gene has CDR1 ENHRY and CDR2 SYGVKD. V shed 6 bases, J shed 1 base, and the junction held 12 bases outside the gene matches. The CDR3 spans 16 residues. CDR3 sequence (DNA): TGTGCCATCAGCGGGTGGGAGACTAGCTCGTCCTACGAGCAGTACTTC. Translating it yields CAISGWETSSSYEQYF.

The chain employs TRBV2 and TRBJ2-1, with D perhaps matching TRBD2 (5 bases). This CDR3 comprises 12 residues. The V and J ends lost 4 bases and 9 bases respectively, with 10 bases between them. Germline V gene sequence: CDR1 SNHLY, CDR2 FYNNEI. This CDR3 is CASSGTSGEQFF. CDR3 sequence (DNA): TGTGCCAGCAGTGGGACTTCGGGTGAGCAGTTCTTC.

The chain joins TRBV5-8 to TRBJ1-3; D not certain. V gave up 1 base and J gave up 0 bases, with 14 bases separating them. Per the germline V gene, CDR1 is SGHTS and CDR2 is YDEGEE. This CDR3 region has 17 residues. The CDR3 spells CASSLWDRDSSGNTIYF. The DNA of the CDR3 is TGTGCCAGCAGCTTGTGGGATCGGGATTCCTCTGGAAACACCATATATTTT.

CDR3 loop: CASSARLAGDTGELFF. In DNA, the CDR3 is TGTGCCAGCAGCGCCCGACTAGCGGGAGACACCGGGGAGCTGTTTTTT. The V and J genes are TRBV5-4 and TRBJ2-2, with 12 bases fitting TRBD2. Unmatched junction bases numbered 4, after V lost 4 bases and J lost 3 bases. CDR3 length: 16 amino acids. Germline V gives CDR1 SGHNT, CDR2 YYREEE (reference sequence). Full variable domain (remainder filled in from reference TRBV5-4 and TRBJ2-2): ETGVTQSPTHLIKTRGQQVTLRCSSQSGHNTVSWYQQALGQGPQFIFQYYREEENGRGNFPPRFSGLQFPNYSSELNVNALELDDSALYLCASSARLAGDTGELFFGEGSRLTVL.

This clone was counted only a few times. The rearrangement links TRBV6-5 to TRBJ2-2, with a possible D match to TRBD2 (5 bases). The germline CDR1 and CDR2 sequences are MNHEY and SVGAGI. The CDR3 is 13 amino acids. V lost 2 bases to trimming and J lost 6 bases, with 7 bases between them. The CDR3 reads CASSYGSAGELFF. The CDR3 bases are TGTGCCAGCAGTTACGGGAGTGCCGGGGAGCTGTTTTTT.

This sequence joins TRBV27 and TRBJ1-5; 8 nucleotides match TRBD1. The CDR3 spans 14 residues. Germline CDR1 is MNHEY and CDR2 is SMNVEV (reference sequence). The V and J ends lost 7 bases and 3 bases, in that order; junction bases with no gene match: 5. The CDR3 sequence: CASIEGQDNQPQHF. The CDR3 DNA follows: TGTGCCAGCATAGAGGGACAGGACAATCAGCCCCAGCATTTT.

V usage is TRBV10-3 and J usage is TRBJ2-1, with TRBD2 identical over 8 bases. J was trimmed by 5 bases and V by 2 bases; bases with no gene match: 5. This CDR3 is built from 15 residues. Germline CDR1 ENHRY, CDR2 SYGVKD. The CDR3 sequence: CAISEGTSGNNEQFF. The DNA of the CDR3 is TGTGCCATCAGTGAGGGTACTAGCGGCAACAATGAGCAGTTCTTC.

This clone was observed a single time. The V gene is TRBV9, the J gene TRBJ1-1; D is possibly TRBD1 (6 bases). The CDR3 has 14 residues. Trimming shortened V by 0 bases and J by 1 base, and 7 bases separated the two germline ends. Germline loops: CDR1 SGDLS, CDR2 YYNGEE. The CDR3 loop reads CASSVGTANTEAFF. For the CDR3, the DNA is TGTGCCAGCAGCGTAGGGACAGCGAACACTGAAGCTTTCTTT.

For this clone: The junction does not match germline at one end; this may be a read error. The sample has other DNA sequences that encode this CDR3 too. J is TRBJ1-1 and V is TRBV6-1, with D hard to call. Germline lookup yields CDR1 MNHNS and CDR2 SASEGT. The CDR3 is 15 amino acids. CDR3 residues: CASSEVGGSNTEAFF. Here the CDR3 DNA reads TGTGCCAGCAGTGAAGTAGGAGGGTCGAACACTGAGGCTTTCTTT.

The chain has TRBV28 and TRBJ2-5; a weak D match, TRBD1 (5 bases). Germline CDR1 and CDR2: MDHEN and SYDVKM. V was shortened by 2 bases and J by 4 bases, with 14 bases between the two germline ends. The CDR3 has 15 amino acids. The CDR3 region has the DNA TGTGCCAGCAGTTTAAAGCCAGGGTGGTTAGAGACCCAGTACTTC. Its translation: CASSLKPGWLETQYF. The full variable domain, with the rest looked up from reference TRBV28 and TRBJ2-5, is DVKVTQSSRYLVKRTGEKVFLECVQDMDHENMFWYRQDPGLGLRLIYFSYDVKMKEKGDIPEGYSVSREKKERFSLILESASTNQTSMYLCASSLKPGWLETQYFGPGTRLLVL.

CDR3 amino acids: CASSGQGRNEKLFF. The CDR3 DNA follows: TGTGCCAGCAGCGGGCAGGGTCGGAATGAAAAACTGTTTTTT. The chain combines TRBV9 with TRBJ1-4; possible D gene TRBD1, 5 bases. Trimming removed 3 bases from V and 5 bases from J, with 11 bases in between. CDR3 length: 14 residues. Germline assignment: CDR1 SGDLS and CDR2 YYNGEE.